The rows below give T cell receptor beta chains drawn from one sample of a study of blood T cells in healthy people across ages. From the 5' RACE reads, TCRdb called clonotypes with MiXCR, one entry per CDR3 protein. The sample contains 1 million to 1.2 million distinct CDR3 sequences, 35% to 40% of which appear only once. Sequenced material: blood. Source of these receptors: a man aged 18 to 35 in good health. Both conserved end residues are trimmed from each CDR3. Each record gives: V gene, CDR3 protein.

>TRBV28
ASSSYSPSPSCT
>TRBV3-1
ASRPGQGLRVDEQY
>TRBV13
SSSLGEGSTDTQY
>TRBV6-6
ASSLDSHGGELF
>TRBV4-2
ASSQGRGEGNSPLH
>TRBV4-1
ASSLKIGGNEQF
>TRBV12-3/TRBV12-4
ASSLFGTGIQNIQY
>TRBV5-4
ASSLGLPSDTQY
>TRBV7-2
ASSFRGLKGNTIY
>TRBV6-1
ASSTQGTSRGTDTQY
>TRBV9
ASSVGAF
>TRBV5-1
ASSSADYADTQY
>TRBV25-1
ASSDWQGAPENTIY
>TRBV20-1
SAIEPQGGQPQH
>TRBV6-2/TRBV6-3
ASIPGVPYNEQF
>TRBV20-1
SAKGGPYNEQF
>TRBV5-5
ASSGTGNSPLH
>TRBV5-6
ASSLGTPMNTEAF
>TRBV6-6
ASSDGKGSGSTEAF
>TRBV27
ASSVSQSYGYT
>TRBV11-2
ASSQTGRGDPTDTQY
>TRBV2
ASSERGSGANVLT
>TRBV10-3
AISDSAVNSPLH
>TRBV20-1
SARGRWGRDQPQH
>TRBV27
ASSSTSGGAFVRETQY
>TRBV20-1
SAPGLADQETQY
>TRBV3-1
ASSHGQGGGYT
>TRBV7-2
ASSFIPGGFTGELF
>TRBV10-3
AISEGTDYGYT
>TRBV4-1
ASSERVGNNEQF
>TRBV4-2
ASSQDRRRERAVLGTDTQY
>TRBV4-3
ASSQDDSRVTPHEQY
>TRBV7-2
ASRKKRGEKLF
>TRBV6-2/TRBV6-3
ASTHPNQPQH
>TRBV27
ASSREYNEQY
>TRBV7-3
ASSFKANIGELF
>TRBV4-2
ASSQDLREGRGETQY
>TRBV29-1
SVEARRYNEQF
>TRBV7-9
ASSFGQARTNEKLF
>TRBV4-3
ASSQDLLVGELF
>TRBV20-1
SARDRIAEQY
>TRBV12-3/TRBV12-4
ASSWGGRDVNTEAF
>TRBV28
ASSLGGSGANVLT
>TRBV15
ATRDSYNEQF
>TRBV27
ASSSPDRDEKLF
>TRBV12-5
ASGLVAGARYEQY
>TRBV11-2
ASSPQIKGTEAF
>TRBV7-2
ASSTQGAGPGQPQH
>TRBV4-1
ASSQSRTWGPGDTQY
>TRBV12-3/TRBV12-4
ATTVGVYGYT
>TRBV4-2
ASSQEKGDYGYT
>TRBV30
AWSVMRGAGYT
>TRBV12-3/TRBV12-4
ASSPVLGAGGSKNIQY
>TRBV29-1
SPTLLGGGQETQY